This TCR beta chain was sequenced during a study of T cell changes during pregnancy in multiple sclerosis. Clones were sequenced by immunoSEQ multiplex PCR, and TCRdb holds only the in-frame ones, with some missing. The sample records about 50,000 clones, 91% being singletons. The V end was cut by 4 bases, the J end by 1 base, with 9 bases between. The CDR3 has 14 residues. Germline values: CDR1 SGHDT, CDR2 YYEEEE. The origin of this receptor is a female donor with multiple sclerosis, enrolled in a pregnancy study. The J gene is TRBJ2-4, the V gene TRBV5-6; D unclear. Sequencing used CD8+ T cells from peripheral blood mononuclear cells, obtained after pregnancy. The CDR3, as DNA: TGTGCCAGCAGCATACTGGTTGCCAAAAACATTCAGTACTTC. It translates to CASSILVAKNIQYF.